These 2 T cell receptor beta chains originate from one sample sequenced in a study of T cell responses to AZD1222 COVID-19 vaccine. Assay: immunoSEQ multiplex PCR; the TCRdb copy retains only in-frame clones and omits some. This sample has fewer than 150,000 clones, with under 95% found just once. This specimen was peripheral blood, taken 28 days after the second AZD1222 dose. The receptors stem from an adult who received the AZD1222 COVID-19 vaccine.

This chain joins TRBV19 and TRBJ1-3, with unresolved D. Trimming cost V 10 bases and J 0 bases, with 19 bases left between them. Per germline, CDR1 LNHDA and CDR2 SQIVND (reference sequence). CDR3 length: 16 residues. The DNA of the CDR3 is TGTGCCACCCTCCGCGGCGGATCCGCCTCTGGAAACACCATATATTTT. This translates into CATLRGGSASGNTIYF.

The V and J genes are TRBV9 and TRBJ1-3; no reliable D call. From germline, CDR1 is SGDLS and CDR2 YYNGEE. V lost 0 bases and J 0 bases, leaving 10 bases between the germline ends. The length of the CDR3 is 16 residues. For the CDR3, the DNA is TGTGCCAGCAGCGTAGCTGAAGGGCTCTCTGGAAACACCATATATTTT. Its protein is CASSVAEGLSGNTIYF.